The 10 T cell receptor beta chains below come from one sample, sequenced in a study of PD-L1 blockade in urothelial cancer. The table came from immunoSEQ multiplex PCR; TCRdb's copy has only in-frame clones and leaves some out. The data contain about 29,000 clones, over 75% of them singletons. The sequencing here drew on PBMCs, taken around atezolizumab (anti-PD-L1) treatment. The receptors here all came from a middle-aged man with urothelial cancer.

This clone was seen only a few times. The gene calls are TRBV27 and TRBJ2-7, with 10 bases aligning to TRBD1. This CDR3 is 15 amino acids long. CDR1 and CDR2 from the germline V gene are MNHEY and SMNVEV (reference sequence). V lost 2 bases, J lost 2 bases, and 3 bases stayed unmatched. For the CDR3, the DNA is TGTGCCAGCAGTTTAAGGGACAGGGGCACCTACGAGCAGTACTTC. Translating gives CASSLRDRGTYEQYF.

This chain uses TRBV27 with TRBJ2-3; D possibly corresponds to TRBD1 (6 bases). Germline loops: CDR1 MNHEY, CDR2 SMNVEV (reference sequence). The CDR3 consists of 16 residues. V dropped 10 bases and J dropped 1 base, with 21 bases sitting between them. CDR3 sequence reads: CATQTRGTPGTDTQYF. The CDR3 DNA follows: TGTGCCACCCAAACCCGTGGGACACCTGGCACAGATACGCAGTATTTT.

This chain uses TRBV18 with TRBJ1-1; D perhaps matches TRBD1 (6 bases). Germline CDR1 is KGHSH and CDR2 is LQKENI. V lost 4 bases and J lost 3, with 15 bases in between. CDR3 length equals 15 residues. The CDR3 reads CASSLRQALDTEAFF. Written as DNA, the CDR3 is TGTGCCAGCTCACTTCGACAGGCACTGGACACTGAAGCTTTCTTT. The whole variable domain, remainder taken from reference TRBV18 and TRBJ1-1, is NAGVMQNPRHLVRRRGQEARLRCSPMKGHSHVYWYRQLPEEGLKFMVYLQKENIIDESGMPKERFSAEFPKEGPSILRIQQVVRGDSAAYFCASSLRQALDTEAFFGQGTRLTVV.

V is TRBV19 and J is TRBJ2-3, with 11 bases matching TRBD2. The V gene end was trimmed by 4 bases and the J gene end by 6 bases; junction bases not matched to a gene: 9. CDR1 is LNHDA, CDR2 SQIVND, per germline (reference sequence). The CDR3 has 16 amino acids. In DNA form, the CDR3 reads TGTGCCAGTAGTAGACTAGCGGGACCCGGCGCGGATACGCAGTATTTT. It translates to CASSRLAGPGADTQYF.

V and J are TRBV6-1 and TRBJ2-1; TRBD2 agrees at 12 bases. The CDR3 runs to 18 residues. V dropped 2 bases and J dropped 9; count of bases not matched to a gene: 14. CDR1 MNHNS and CDR2 SASEGT come from the germline V gene. In DNA, the CDR3 is TGTGCCAGCAGTGAACTCGCGGCTAGCGGGGGGGTAAGGTTTGAGCAGTTCTTC. Protein: CASSELAASGGVRFEQFF.

This clone has only a few counts. V is TRBV30 and J is TRBJ2-7; 9 bases match TRBD2. CDR3 size: 15 residues. Trimming took 2 bases from V and 6 from J; bases not matched to a gene: 11. Germline assignment: CDR1 GTSNPN and CDR2 SVGIG (reference sequence). CDR3: CAWSFFWSSGTEQYF. CDR3 DNA sequence: TGTGCCTGGAGTTTTTTTTGGTCTAGCGGGACCGAGCAGTACTTC.

The chain is built from TRBV2 and TRBJ2-1; TRBD2 agrees at 13 bases. V was pared by 3 bases and J by 10 bases, with 21 bases of the junction left unmatched. CDR3 length: 20 residues. Germline V lookup: CDR1 SNHLY, CDR2 FYNNEI. The CDR3 sequence: CASSDSPGLAGRGGFGEQFF. The CDR3 DNA reads TGTGCCAGCAGTGATTCGCCGGGACTAGCGGGAAGAGGGGGGTTCGGGGAGCAGTTCTTC.

This chain joins TRBV6-1 and TRBJ2-5, with D maybe TRBD2 (6 bases). The CDR3 length is 15 residues. V was pared by 6 bases and J by 2 bases, with 16 bases between. The germline gives CDR1 MNHNS, CDR2 SASEGT. The chain's CDR3 is CASRFGGGWQETQYF. The CDR3 DNA is TGTGCCAGCAGGTTTGGGGGAGGTTGGCAAGAGACCCAGTACTTC.

The chain employs TRBV6-1 and TRBJ2-7; 10 positions agree with TRBD1. The J segment lost 5 bases and the V segment lost 6 bases, leaving 7 bases of the junction unmatched. This CDR3 has 14 residues. Germline CDR1 is MNHNS and CDR2 is SASEGT. The CDR3 loop is CASSRQGALNEQYF. The CDR3 bases are TGTGCCAGCAGCCGACAGGGGGCGCTGAACGAGCAGTACTTC.

This rearrangement joins TRBV7-9 to TRBJ1-4; 9 bases map to TRBD1. Germline CDR1 and CDR2: SEHNR and FQNEAQ (reference sequence). Losses at the gene ends were 5 bases for V and 7 bases for J; bases not matched to a gene: 8. The CDR3 runs 15 residues. The CDR3 sequence is CASSQTGQGGEKLFF. CDR3 coding DNA: TGTGCCAGCAGCCAGACGGGACAGGGTGGTGAAAAACTGTTTTTT.